This TCR beta chain came from a study of a mutant IDH1 vaccine in newly diagnosed glioma. On the study more broadly: Males made up approximately 62% and females approximately 38% of treated patients, whose mean age was about 41 years.

Noted time point: week 35, safety follow-up. Every vaccination contained 300 ug of the mutant IDH1 20-mer peptide and was paired with topical imiquimod. Sequencing was performed with immunoSEQ multiplex PCR; in TCRdb, only in-frame clones are kept and a portion is missing. This table has tens of thousands of clones, roughly 80% appearing once. Turning to this clone: Its target is unknown.

The V end lost 5 bases, the J end lost 1 base, and 9 bases lay between the germline ends. The CDR3 is 13 amino acids. Germline V gives CDR1 SGHNT, CDR2 YENEEA. This chain connects TRBV11-3 to TRBJ2-7; D remains unclear. This specimen was PBMCs, taken from a glioma patient whose treatment included an IDH1 peptide vaccine. The sequence was collected from a man aged 30-40 years with glioma. Here the CDR3 reads CASSTTESYEQYF. CDR3 DNA: TGTGCCAGCAGCACGACGGAGTCCTACGAGCAGTACTTC.